This T cell receptor beta chain was sequenced in a study of cytomegalovirus exposure and HLA in healthy donors. As for the study in general: Samples from HLA-typed donors yielded about 85 million unique TCRs in an early data release. Study-wide results and limits: Earlier analysis yielded a pattern in which most TCR beta V segments were productive about 87% or about 30% of the time.

With regard to this clone: What it recognizes is unknown.

The primer mix had 60 Vbeta and 13 Jbeta primers. Profiled with immunoSEQ multiplex PCR; TCRdb holds only in-frame clones, not every one. The table shows approximately 170,000 clones, with under 85% occurring only once. Germline V CDR1 and CDR2: LNHDA, SQIVND (reference sequence). The CDR3 has 15 residues. V lost 7 bases, J lost 1 base, and 16 bases lay in between. Sequencing used PBMCs. The chain carries TRBV19 and TRBJ1-1, with D tentatively TRBD1 (6 bases). The clonotype originates from a female donor in good health and CMV-seronegative. The CDR3 sequence is CASTMTGGRNTEAFF. In DNA form, the CDR3 reads TGTGCCAGTACCATGACAGGTGGGAGGAACACTGAAGCTTTCTTT. Full variable domain (remainder filled in from reference TRBV19 and TRBJ1-1): DGGITQSPKYLFRKEGQNVTLSCEQNLNHDAMYWYRQDPGQGLRLIYYSQIVNDFQKGDIAEGYSVSREKKESFPLTVTSAQKNPTAFYLCASTMTGGRNTEAFFGQGTRLTVV.